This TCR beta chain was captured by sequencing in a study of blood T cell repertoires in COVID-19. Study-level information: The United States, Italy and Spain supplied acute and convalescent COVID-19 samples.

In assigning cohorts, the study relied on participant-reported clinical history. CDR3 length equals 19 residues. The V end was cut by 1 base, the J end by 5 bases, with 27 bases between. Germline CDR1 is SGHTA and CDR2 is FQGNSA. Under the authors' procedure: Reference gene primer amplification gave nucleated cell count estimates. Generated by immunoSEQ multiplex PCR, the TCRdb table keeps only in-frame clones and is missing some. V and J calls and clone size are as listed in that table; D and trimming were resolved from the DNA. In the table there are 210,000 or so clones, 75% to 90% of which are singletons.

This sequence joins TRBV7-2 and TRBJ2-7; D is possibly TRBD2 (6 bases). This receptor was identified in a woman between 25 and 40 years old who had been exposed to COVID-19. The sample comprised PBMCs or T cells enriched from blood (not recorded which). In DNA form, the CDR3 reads TGTGCCAGCAGCTTAGAACTCGGGAGTTCCTTCTGGAGGGTCGACGAGCAGTACTTC. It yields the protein CASSLELGSSFWRVDEQYF.